A single T cell receptor beta chain is shown here with its context. Its antigen remains unknown. V lost 6 bases, J lost 0 bases, and 18 bases lay in between. This CDR3 has 16 amino acids. Germline V gene sequence: CDR1 MNHEY, CDR2 SVGEGT. TCRdb redid the calling of the 5' RACE reads with MiXCR, one entry per CDR3 protein. The table has 400,000 to 550,000 distinct CDR3 sequences, approximately 24% seen once; the top ten hold approximately 2.9%. The source of the sample is a study of identical twins. Study observations and caveats: In drawing conclusions, the study used cross-sectional statistical analysis and did not follow the same donors.

The data also belong to a second study, concerning T cells expressing NK-cell markers. That work contributes: Several experiments confined sorting to alpha-beta TCR T cells with an anti-gamma-delta TCR antibody.

This TCR was sampled from a woman aged 18-30 years in good health. Sequencing input: CD4+ T cells sorted from blood. The chain is built from TRBV6-2 or TRBV6-3 and TRBJ2-7; D is perhaps TRBD2 (6 bases). The CDR3 spells CASRRMPAGSSYEQYF. The CDR3 DNA sequence: TGTGCCAGCAGACGAATGCCTGCGGGATCCTCCTACGAGCAGTACTTC.